Listed below are T cell receptor beta chains from one sample, sequenced in a study of blood T cell repertoires in COVID-19. The protocol was immunoSEQ multiplex PCR, while the TCRdb copy is restricted to in-frame clones and leaves out a portion. The sample consists of roughly 53,000 clones, about 85% of them appearing once. Sequenced material: peripheral blood. The receptors were sampled from a human donor in a cohort sampled during active COVID-19. Both conserved end residues are part of each CDR3. D genes are given only for firm matches. Size is omitted from some rows. Given values are once, few, many or a class for expanded clones.

TRBJ1-4 | . | TRBV14 | . | TGTGCCAGCAGCCTGTTAGGGGGAGCGTCAGAAAAACTGTTTTTT | CASSLLGGASEKLFF
TRBJ2-1 | few | TRBV19 | . | TGTGCCAGTAGTAATGGCAGGGGCAGGTACAATGAGCAGTTCTTC | CASSNGRGRYNEQFF
TRBJ2-1 | few | TRBV7-9 | . | TGTGCCAGCAGCTTAAATCTAGCGAGGAACAATGAGCAGTTCTTC | CASSLNLARNNEQFF
TRBJ1-6 | . | TRBV7-2 | . | TGTGCCAGCACCTATTCTGGCGGCGGATCACCCCTCCACTTT | CASTYSGGGSPLHF
TRBJ1-5 | . | TRBV6-1 | TRBD1 | TGTGCCAGCAGTGTACCGGGGACAGGGGTCCCTTATAGCAATCAGCCCCAGCATTTT | CASSVPGTGVPYSNQPQHF
TRBJ2-5 | once | TRBV28 | TRBD2 | TGTGCCAGCAGTCTGGGACTAGCGGGAGGGGAAGAGACCCAGTACTTC | CASSLGLAGGEETQYF
TRBJ2-3 | once | TRBV7-3 | . | TGTGCCAGCAGGGAAGAACGAGCGGAGAGCACAGATACGCAGTATTTT | CASREERAESTDTQYF
TRBJ2-1 | . | TRBV3-1/TRBV3-2 | TRBD2 | TGTGCCAGCAGCCGGAGACTAGCGGGAGGCAGGGATGAGCAGTTCTTC | CASSRRLAGGRDEQFF
TRBJ1-1 | . | TRBV12-3/TRBV12-4 | . | TGTGCCAGCAGCTCGGACATCCCTGAAGCTTTCTTT | CASSSDIPEAFF
TRBJ2-1 | . | TRBV19 | TRBD2 | TGTGCCAGTAGTATAGATCATAGCGGGAGCCCCTACAATGAGCAGTTCTTC | CASSIDHSGSPYNEQFF
TRBJ1-1 | . | TRBV5-1 | TRBD1 | TGCGCCAGCAGACGACAGGGGGCGATAACTGAAGCTTTCTTT | CASRRQGAITEAFF
TRBJ1-4 | . | TRBV2 | . | TGTGCCAGCAATAGGGGACATCCTAATGAAAAACTGTTTTTT | CASNRGHPNEKLFF
TRBJ1-1 | . | TRBV29-1 | TRBD1 | TGCAGCGTTGGGGACAGGGGGCTTTGGACTGAAGCTTTCTTT | CSVGDRGLWTEAFF
TRBJ2-4 | . | TRBV30 | TRBD1 | TGTGCCTGGAGTGTAGCGGCTAGCAGGGGGACGAACATTCAGTACTTC | CAWSVAASRGTNIQYF
TRBJ2-1 | . | TRBV7-2 | . | TGTGCCAGCAGCTCCTTCGGCGGGCCCGGCTCCTACAATGAGCAGTTCTTC | CASSSFGGPGSYNEQFF
TRBJ2-7 | . | TRBV4-2 | TRBD2 | TGTGCCAGCAGCCAATTAGCGGGGCGCGGGGACGAGCAGTACTTC | CASSQLAGRGDEQYF
TRBJ2-3 | . | TRBV6-4 | . | TGTGCCAGCAGTGCCCAGAGCACAGATACGCAGTATTTT | CASSAQSTDTQYF
TRBJ2-1 | once | TRBV7-9 | TRBD2 | TGTGCCAGCAGCTCCCTAGCGGGAGAGTTCTTC | CASSSLAGEFF
TRBJ2-7 | once | TRBV30 | TRBD1 | TGTGCCTGGGCCAACAGGGGGATCTACGAGCAGTACTTC | CAWANRGIYEQYF
TRBJ1-2 | . | TRBV18 | . | TGTGCCAGCTCACCACGCCTAGCTGGGGTCGATGGCTACACCTTC | CASSPRLAGVDGYTF
TRBJ2-7 | . | TRBV12-3/TRBV12-4 | . | TGTGCCAGCAGTTTAGTCTCCGGTTCCCAGCAGTACTTC | CASSLVSGSQQYF
TRBJ2-3 | . | TRBV6-1 | TRBD1 | TGTGCCAGCAGGGAAAACAGGGGACCGTCCACAGATACGCAGTATTTT | CASRENRGPSTDTQYF
TRBJ2-1 | . | TRBV4-1 | . | TGCGCCAGCAGCCGCCTTCGGGGGAACTCCTACAATGAGCAGTTCTTC | CASSRLRGNSYNEQFF
TRBJ1-5 | few | TRBV30 | TRBD1 | TGTGCCTGGAGTGAGGACAGGATTCAGCCCCAGCATTTT | CAWSEDRIQPQHF
TRBJ2-7 | . | TRBV7-7 | . | TGTGCTAGCAGCAACCCCGACAGGCTAGAGGGCGAGCAGTACTTC | CASSNPDRLEGEQYF
TRBJ2-2 | once | TRBV7-9 | . | TGTGCCAGCAGCCTAACTTTGCAAGCGAACACCGGGGAGCTGTTTTTT | CASSLTLQANTGELFF
TRBJ2-3 | . | TRBV24-1 | TRBD2 | TGTGCCACCAGTGCCCCAAGCGGAACTAGCGGGACAGGCACAGATACGCAGTATTTT | CATSAPSGTSGTGTDTQYF
TRBJ1-1 | . | TRBV27 | . | TGTGCCAGCAGTTTTAGGGAGAGGAACACTGAAGCTTTCTTT | CASSFRERNTEAFF
TRBJ1-4 | . | TRBV4-3 | . | TGCGCCAGCAGCCAAGATCGAGCAACTAATGAAAAACTGTTTTTT | CASSQDRATNEKLFF
TRBJ2-3 | . | TRBV28 | TRBD2 | TGTGCCAGCAGTTTATCCGGGACTAGCGGACGCACAGATACGCAGTATTTT | CASSLSGTSGRTDTQYF
TRBJ2-7 | . | TRBV24-1 | . | TGTGCCACCTCCCAAGACAGCTACGAGCAGTACTTC | CATSQDSYEQYF
TRBJ1-2 | once | TRBV7-8 | . | TGTGCCAGCAGCTTAGCTACAGGCAACTATGGCTACACCTTC | CASSLATGNYGYTF
TRBJ1-2 | . | TRBV9 | . | TGTGCCAGCAGCCCCCACCGGGGTCCTAACTATGGCTACACCTTC | CASSPHRGPNYGYTF
TRBJ2-2 | . | TRBV6-2/TRBV6-3 | . | TGTGCCAGCAGTCGAGTTGACTTTCATGGCAGCGGGGAGCTGTTTTTT | CASSRVDFHGSGELFF
TRBJ2-7 | . | TRBV2 | . | TGTGCCAGCAGCCCACAGGGAAGGGCGCAGTACTTC | CASSPQGRAQYF
TRBJ1-4 | few | TRBV18 | . | TGTGCCAGCTCACCTAGGACAAATGAAAAACTGTTTTTT | CASSPRTNEKLFF
TRBJ1-2 | . | TRBV5-1 | TRBD1 | TGCGCCAGCAGCTTTGGAACCCGGGACAGGGCCAGCTACACCTTC | CASSFGTRDRASYTF
TRBJ2-7 | . | TRBV9 | . | TGTGCCAGCAGCGTAGAGGGGCTAAGCGAGCAGTACTTC | CASSVEGLSEQYF
TRBJ1-6 | once | TRBV27 | . | TGTGCCAGCAGTTTATCGCGGGTGGACCGAAAGAATTCACCCCTCCACTTT | CASSLSRVDRKNSPLHF
TRBJ2-2 | few | TRBV4-3 | TRBD1 | TGCGCCAGCAGCCGAAGGGGACAGCCAAACACCGGGGAGCTGTTTTTT | CASSRRGQPNTGELFF